The following is a T cell receptor beta chain sequence with its context. Its specificity is not known. Researchers ran the PCR with 60 Vbeta and 13 Jbeta primers. Clones were sequenced by immunoSEQ multiplex PCR, and TCRdb holds only the in-frame ones, with some missing. The table includes 150,000 to 170,000 clones, about four fifths detected once. The data originate from a study of cytomegalovirus exposure and HLA in healthy donors. Study-wide points: The investigators catalogued 164 TCR beta chains as cytomegalovirus-associated. Data from an earlier analysis indicated that most TCR beta V segments were productive either about 90% or about 30% of the time.

The CDR3 is 15 amino acids. Germline V CDR1 and CDR2: MNHEY, SVGAGI. Trimming at V came to 5 bases and at J to 0 bases, leaving 3 bases not matched to a gene. This chain connects TRBV6-5 to TRBJ2-1; the match to TRBD2 covers 8 bases. This sequence was found in a man in his late teens or twenties in good health and CMV-seronegative. Sample: PBMCs. CDR3 sequence: CASSIRGGSYNEQFF. The CDR3 DNA follows: TGTGCCAGCAGTATTCGGGGGGGCTCCTACAATGAGCAGTTCTTC.